The 18 T cell receptor beta chains given below trace back to one sample, sequenced in a study of monozygotic twins with inflammatory bowel disease. Reprocessing the 5' RACE reads, TCRdb reports a single entry for every CDR3 protein and omits DNA. The table for this sample gives over 150,000 distinct CDR3 sequences. The sample consisted of blood. All receptors derive from a human donor with ulcerative colitis or Crohn's disease, or a healthy co-twin of an affected twin (not recorded which).

The chain links TRBV18 to TRBJ2-1. This CDR3 region has 14 residues. In germline, CDR1 is KGHSH, CDR2 LQKENI. The CDR3 sequence is CASSLPSVLDEQFF.

V usage is TRBV28 and J usage is TRBJ1-6. CDR1 is MDHEN and CDR2 is SYDVKM in the germline V gene. The CDR3 has 15 amino acids. CDR3 in amino acids: CASNPGGFINSPLHF. Supplemented by reference TRBV28 and TRBJ1-6, the full variable domain reads DVKVTQSSRYLVKRTGEKVFLECVQDMDHENMFWYRQDPGLGLRLIYFSYDVKMKEKGDIPEGYSVSREKKERFSLILESASTNQTSMYLCASNPGGFINSPLHFGNGTRLTVT.

V and J are TRBV28 and TRBJ1-6; TCRdb picks TRBD1, but there is no DNA to check that call. This CDR3 contains 17 residues. CDR1 is MDHEN, CDR2 SYDVKM, per germline. The CDR3 here is CASSLFAGEDYNSPLHF.

The gene calls are TRBV30 and TRBJ2-5; the TRBD2 assignment by TCRdb is unverifiable without DNA. The germline CDR1 and CDR2 sequences are GTSNPN and SVGIG (reference sequence). The CDR3 is 16 residues long. The CDR3 reads CAWSVGTSGSQETQYF. Full variable domain (outside the CDR3, taken from reference TRBV30 and TRBJ2-5): SQTIHQWPATLVQPVGSPLSLECTVEGTSNPNLYWYRQAAGRGLQLLFYSVGIGQISSEVPQNLSASRPQDRQFILSSKKLLLSDSGFYLCAWSVGTSGSQETQYFGPGTRLLVL.

The chain couples TRBV19 to TRBJ1-5. The CDR3 extends over 14 amino acids. Per germline, CDR1 LNHDA and CDR2 SQIVND (reference sequence). CDR3 residues: CASSTDNSNQPQHF. Complete variable domain (other parts from reference TRBV19 and TRBJ1-5): DGGITQSPKYLFRKEGQNVTLSCEQNLNHDAMYWYRQDPGQGLRLIYYSQIVNDFQKGDIAEGYSVSREKKESFPLTVTSAQKNPTAFYLCASSTDNSNQPQHFGDGTRLSIL.

The chain employs TRBV5-1 and TRBJ2-7; there is no DNA to check the TCRdb D call of TRBD2. This CDR3 comprises 15 residues. Per germline, CDR1 SGHRS and CDR2 YFSETQ. This CDR3 reads CASSLGSGLQYEQYF.

The V and J genes are TRBV20-1 and TRBJ2-3; TCRdb selects TRBD1, and the lack of DNA leaves this call unchecked. The length of the CDR3 is 14 residues. Germline-derived CDR1 and CDR2 are DFQATT and SNEGSKA (reference sequence). This chain's CDR3 is CSAYNRGGADTQYF.

The chain links TRBV20-1 to TRBJ2-1; TCRdb's D gene call, TRBD2, goes unchecked for lack of DNA. Germline V gene sequence: CDR1 DFQATT, CDR2 SNEGSKA (reference sequence). This CDR3 comprises 16 residues. The CDR3 region is CSAGLAGVPSYNEQFF.

This rearrangement joins TRBV5-4 to TRBJ2-2; the TCRdb D gene call, TRBD1, has no DNA to confirm it. This CDR3 comprises 15 residues. In germline, CDR1 is SGHNT, CDR2 YYREEE (reference sequence). The CDR3: CASIRTGVDTGELFF.

CDR3 in amino acids: CASSQVAGRPGGELFF. The chain couples TRBV4-2 to TRBJ2-2; without DNA, the TCRdb call of TRBD2 cannot be checked. CDR1 is LGHNA and CDR2 is YNFKEQ in the germline V gene. CDR3 length: 16 amino acids.

CDR3 residues: CASSPGWAVPEQFF. The chain carries TRBV7-8 and TRBJ2-1; the D gene TCRdb calls, TRBD1, cannot be checked with no DNA. Looked up from germline, CDR1 is SGHVS and CDR2 is FQNEAQ. The CDR3 contains 14 residues.

The J gene is TRBJ1-1, the V gene TRBV29-1. The V gene's germline CDR1 is SQVTM and CDR2 ANQGSEA. CDR3 length equals 14 residues. The CDR3 reads CSVEEAGRDTEAFF.

The chain recombines TRBV7-2 with TRBJ1-1. Germline values: CDR1 SGHTA, CDR2 FQGNSA. The CDR3 is 13 residues long. The CDR3 sequence is CASSFQANTEAFF.

The V call is TRBV27, the J call TRBJ2-1; no DNA is available, so the TRBD1 call from TCRdb remains unchecked. This CDR3 region has 16 residues. CDR1 and CDR2 from the germline V gene are MNHEY and SMNVEV (reference sequence). CDR3: CASSFRATAIYNEQFF.

The rearrangement links TRBV25-1 to TRBJ2-2; the TRBD1 assignment by TCRdb is unverifiable without DNA. The CDR3 sequence is 14 residues long. Per germline, CDR1 MGHDK and CDR2 SYGVNS. The CDR3 here is CASSERGDTGELFF.

The genes are TRBV5-1 and TRBJ2-7; the D gene TCRdb calls, TRBD2, cannot be checked with no DNA. Germline CDR1 is SGHRS and CDR2 is YFSETQ. This CDR3 comprises 15 residues. The CDR3 is CASSLSGASSYEQYF.

This chain joins TRBV7-2 and TRBJ2-1. In germline, CDR1 is SGHTA, CDR2 FQGNSA. This CDR3 contains 14 residues. The CDR3 reads CASSLESGYNEQFF.

This sequence joins TRBV5-1 and TRBJ2-1; TCRdb outputs TRBD1, but without DNA this stays unchecked. The CDR3 sequence is 14 residues long. Germline CDR1 reads SGHRS; CDR2 reads YFSETQ. CDR3 residues: CASSYGQAEGEQFF. The variable domain in full, with the rest retrieved from reference TRBV5-1 and TRBJ2-1, is KAGVTQTPRYLIKTRGQQVTLSCSPISGHRSVSWYQQTPGQGLQFLFEYFSETQRNKGNFPGRFSGRQFSNSRSEMNVSTLELGDSALYLCASSYGQAEGEQFFGPGTRLTVL.